This T cell receptor beta chain was observed in a study of technical replicates of blood from several donors. Data came from immunoSEQ multiplex PCR; TCRdb stores just in-frame clones and leaves some out. Found here are tens of thousands of clones, just under 95% of them singletons; the top ten hold under 5.5%. The V gene's germline CDR1 is SGHNT and CDR2 YYREEE (reference sequence). V lost 4 bases to trimming and J lost 7 bases, with 20 bases between them. The CDR3 sequence is 15 residues long. The clonotype originates from a human donor in good health. Some clones in this sample may be carry-over from other donors' samples. The V and J genes are TRBV5-4 and TRBJ1-2; TRBD1 is a possible D gene (5 bases). The specimen was PBMCs. DNA of the CDR3: TGTGCCAGCAGCCTAAGCCGGGGGGACCTGGGTGGCTACACCTTC. It specifies CASSLSRGDLGGYTF.